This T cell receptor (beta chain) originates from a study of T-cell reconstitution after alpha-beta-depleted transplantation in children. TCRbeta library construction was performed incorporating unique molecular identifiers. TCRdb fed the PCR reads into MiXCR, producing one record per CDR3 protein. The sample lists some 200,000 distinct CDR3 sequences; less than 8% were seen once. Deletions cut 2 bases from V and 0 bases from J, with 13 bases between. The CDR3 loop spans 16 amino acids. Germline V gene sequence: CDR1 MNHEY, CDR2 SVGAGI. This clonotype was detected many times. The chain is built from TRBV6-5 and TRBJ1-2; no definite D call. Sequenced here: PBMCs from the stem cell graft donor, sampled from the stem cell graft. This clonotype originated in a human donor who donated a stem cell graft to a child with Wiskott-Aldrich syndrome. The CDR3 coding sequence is TGTGCCAGCAGTTACGGCAGGCCCGTTGCTAACTATGGCTACACCTTC. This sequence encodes CASSYGRPVANYGYTF.